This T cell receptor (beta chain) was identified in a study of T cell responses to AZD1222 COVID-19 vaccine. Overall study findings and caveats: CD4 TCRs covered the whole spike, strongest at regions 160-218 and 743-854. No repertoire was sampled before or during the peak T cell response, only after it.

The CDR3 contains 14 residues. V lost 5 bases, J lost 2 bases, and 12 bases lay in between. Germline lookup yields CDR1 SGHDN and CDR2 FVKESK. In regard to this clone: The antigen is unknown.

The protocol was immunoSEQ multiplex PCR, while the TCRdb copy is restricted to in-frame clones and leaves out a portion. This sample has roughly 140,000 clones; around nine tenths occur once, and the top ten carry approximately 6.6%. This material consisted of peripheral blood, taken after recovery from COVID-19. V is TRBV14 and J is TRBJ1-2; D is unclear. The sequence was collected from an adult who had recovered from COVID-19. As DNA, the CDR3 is TGTGCCAGCAGCTTACGGACGGCAAACTATGGCTACACCTTC. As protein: CASSLRTANYGYTF.